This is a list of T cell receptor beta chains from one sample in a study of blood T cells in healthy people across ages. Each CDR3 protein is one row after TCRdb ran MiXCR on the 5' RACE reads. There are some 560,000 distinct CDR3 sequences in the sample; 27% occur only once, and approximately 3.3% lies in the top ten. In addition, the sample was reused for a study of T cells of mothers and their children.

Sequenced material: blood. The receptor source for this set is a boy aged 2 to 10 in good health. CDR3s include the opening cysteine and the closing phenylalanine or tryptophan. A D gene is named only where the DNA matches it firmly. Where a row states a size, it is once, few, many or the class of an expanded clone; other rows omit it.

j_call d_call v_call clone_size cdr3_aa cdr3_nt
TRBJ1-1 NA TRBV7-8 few CASSFDINTEAFF TGTGCCAGCAGCTTCGACATAAACACTGAAGCTTTCTTT
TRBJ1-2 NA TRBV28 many CASSSTEYYGYTF TGTGCCAGCAGTTCGACAGAGTACTATGGCTACACCTTC
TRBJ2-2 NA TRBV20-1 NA CSASPRPSAGELFF TGCAGTGCTAGTCCCAGGCCTTCGGCCGGGGAGCTGTTTTTT
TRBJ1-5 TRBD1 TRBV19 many CASSIEGTDNQPQHF TGTGCCAGTAGTATAGAAGGGACAGACAATCAGCCCCAGCATTTT
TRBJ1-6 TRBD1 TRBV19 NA CASSIPGQGYSPLHF TGTGCCAGTAGTATACCGGGACAGGGATATTCACCCCTCCACTTT
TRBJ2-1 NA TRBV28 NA CASSNSFPRDFTYNEQFF TGTGCCAGCAGCAACAGCTTCCCTCGGGATTTCACCTACAATGAGCAGTTCTTC
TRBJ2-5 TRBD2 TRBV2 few CASGLAGDPQETQYF TGTGCCAGCGGCCTAGCGGGGGACCCCCAAGAGACCCAGTACTTC
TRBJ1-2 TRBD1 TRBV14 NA CASSPIRQGDKVGYTF TGTGCCAGCAGCCCGATCAGACAGGGCGACAAGGTGGGCTACACCTTC
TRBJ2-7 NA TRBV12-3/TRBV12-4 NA CASSFTGFEQYF TGTGCCAGCAGTTTCACAGGGTTCGAGCAGTACTTC
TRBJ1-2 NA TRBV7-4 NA CASSLGLLRYPQANYGYTF TGTGCCAGCAGCTTAGGTCTTCTTCGCTACCCGCAAGCTAACTATGGCTACACCTTC
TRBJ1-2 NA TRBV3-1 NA CASSQDVGGARGYTF TGTGCCAGCAGCCAAGATGTGGGGGGCGCGCGGGGCTACACCTTC
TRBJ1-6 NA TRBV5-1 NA CASSLGGTENSPLHF TGCGCCAGCAGCTTGGGTGGGACGGAAAATTCACCCCTCCACTTT
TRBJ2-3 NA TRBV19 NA CASGTTETDTQYF TGTGCCAGCGGGACAACAGAAACAGATACGCAGTATTTT
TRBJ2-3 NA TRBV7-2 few CASTTLWGSGTDTQYF TGTGCCAGCACGACCCTATGGGGGAGTGGGACAGATACGCAGTATTTT
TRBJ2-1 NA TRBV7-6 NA CASSSPGREQFF TGTGCCAGCAGCTCTCCGGGACGAGAGCAGTTCTTC
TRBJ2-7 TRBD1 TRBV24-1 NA CATSDSQTGSYEQYF TGTGCCACCAGTGATTCCCAGACAGGGAGCTACGAGCAGTACTTC
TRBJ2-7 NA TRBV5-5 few CASSGQTYYEQYF TGTGCCAGCAGTGGACAGACTTACTACGAGCAGTACTTC
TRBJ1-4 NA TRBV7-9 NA CASSQSRVATNEKLFF TGTGCCAGCAGCCAATCCCGGGTTGCAACTAATGAAAAACTGTTTTTT
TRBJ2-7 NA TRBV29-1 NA CSVDGPGPEQYF TGCAGCGTTGATGGCCCCGGGCCCGAGCAGTACTTC
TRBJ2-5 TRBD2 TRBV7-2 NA CASSLAGLGAGETQYF TGTGCCAGCAGCTTAGCGGGACTAGGGGCGGGAGAGACCCAGTACTTC
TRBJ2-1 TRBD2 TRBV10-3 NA CAISIAGPAVNEQFF TGTGCCATCAGTATAGCGGGACCCGCGGTGAATGAGCAGTTCTTC
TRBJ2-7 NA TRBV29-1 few CSVELRQTGSPRVTYEQYF TGCAGCGTTGAACTCAGGCAGACAGGATCCCCACGGGTAACCTACGAGCAGTACTTC
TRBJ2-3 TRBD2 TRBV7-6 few CASSPGTSASTDTQYF TGTGCCAGCAGCCCCGGGACTAGCGCCTCCACAGATACGCAGTATTTT
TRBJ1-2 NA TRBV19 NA CASSIDLETSSNYGYTF TGTGCCAGTAGTATAGACCTGGAAACCAGTTCTAACTATGGCTACACCTTC